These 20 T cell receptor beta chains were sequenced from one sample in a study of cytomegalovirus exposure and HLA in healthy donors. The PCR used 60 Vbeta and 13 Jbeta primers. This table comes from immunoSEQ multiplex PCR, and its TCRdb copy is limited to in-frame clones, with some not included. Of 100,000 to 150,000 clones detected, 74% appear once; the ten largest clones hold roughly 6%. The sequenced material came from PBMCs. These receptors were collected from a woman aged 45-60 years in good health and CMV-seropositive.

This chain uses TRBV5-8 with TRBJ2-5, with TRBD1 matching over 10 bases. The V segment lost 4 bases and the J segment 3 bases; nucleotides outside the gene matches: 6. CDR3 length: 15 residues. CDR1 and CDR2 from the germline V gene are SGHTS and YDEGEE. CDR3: CASSGGTGVEETQYF. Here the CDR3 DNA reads TGTGCCAGCAGCGGAGGGACAGGGGTAGAAGAGACCCAGTACTTC.

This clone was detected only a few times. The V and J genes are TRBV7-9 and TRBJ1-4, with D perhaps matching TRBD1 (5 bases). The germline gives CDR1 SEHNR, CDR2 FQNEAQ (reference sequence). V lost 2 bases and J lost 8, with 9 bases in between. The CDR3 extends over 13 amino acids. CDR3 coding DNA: TGTGCCAGCAGCTTAAGACAGTACGAAAAACTGTTTTTT. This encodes CASSLRQYEKLFF. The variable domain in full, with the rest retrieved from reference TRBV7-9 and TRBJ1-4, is DTGVSQNPRHKITKRGQNVTFRCDPISEHNRLYWYRQTLGQGPEFLTYFQNEAQLEKSRLLSDRFSAERPKGSFSTLEIQRTEQGDSAMYLCASSLRQYEKLFFGSGTQLSVL.

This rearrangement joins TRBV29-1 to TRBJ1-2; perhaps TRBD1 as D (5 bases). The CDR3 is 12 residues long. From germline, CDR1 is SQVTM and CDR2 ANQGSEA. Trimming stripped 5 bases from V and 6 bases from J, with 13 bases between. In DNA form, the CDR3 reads TGCAGCGTTTTTGGGACTCAGCATGGCTACACCTTC. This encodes CSVFGTQHGYTF.

The CDR3 here is CASRLDSYNEQFF. CDR3 in DNA: TGTGCCAGCAGGTTGGACAGCTACAATGAGCAGTTCTTC. The V call is TRBV6-1, the J call TRBJ2-1, with a weak D call TRBD1 (6 bases). This CDR3 is built from 13 residues. V was pared by 6 bases and J by 3 bases, with 9 bases between. From germline, CDR1 is MNHNS and CDR2 SASEGT.

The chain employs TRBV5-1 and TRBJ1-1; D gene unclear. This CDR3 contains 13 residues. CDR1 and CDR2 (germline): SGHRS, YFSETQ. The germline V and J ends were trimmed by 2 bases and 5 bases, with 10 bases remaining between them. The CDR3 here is CASSFREGTEAFF. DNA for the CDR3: TGCGCCAGCAGCTTCCGGGAAGGGACTGAAGCTTTCTTT.

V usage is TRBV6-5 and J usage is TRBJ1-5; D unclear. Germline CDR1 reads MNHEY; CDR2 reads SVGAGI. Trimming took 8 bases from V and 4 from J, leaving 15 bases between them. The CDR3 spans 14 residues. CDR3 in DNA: TGTGCCAGCGGTCCCGGGAGCGCAAATCAGCCCCAGCATTTT. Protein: CASGPGSANQPQHF.

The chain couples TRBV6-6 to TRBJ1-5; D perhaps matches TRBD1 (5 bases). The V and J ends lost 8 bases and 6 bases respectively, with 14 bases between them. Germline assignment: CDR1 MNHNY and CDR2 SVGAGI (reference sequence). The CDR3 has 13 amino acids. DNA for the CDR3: TGTGCCAGCTCCTACGGGGGGAGTCAGCCCCAGCATTTT. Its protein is CASSYGGSQPQHF.

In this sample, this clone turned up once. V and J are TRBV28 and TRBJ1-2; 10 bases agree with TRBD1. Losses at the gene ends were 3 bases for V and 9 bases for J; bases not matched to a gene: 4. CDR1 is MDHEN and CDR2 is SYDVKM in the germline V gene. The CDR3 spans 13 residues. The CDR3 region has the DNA TGTGCCAGCAGTTTCGGACAGGGGGGTAGCTACACCTTC. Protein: CASSFGQGGSYTF.

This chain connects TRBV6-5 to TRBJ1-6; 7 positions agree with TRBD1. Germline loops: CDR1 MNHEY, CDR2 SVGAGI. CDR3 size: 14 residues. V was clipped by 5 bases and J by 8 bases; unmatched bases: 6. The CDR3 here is CASSVRQGDSPLHF. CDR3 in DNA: TGTGCCAGCAGTGTTCGGCAGGGGGATTCACCCCTCCACTTT.

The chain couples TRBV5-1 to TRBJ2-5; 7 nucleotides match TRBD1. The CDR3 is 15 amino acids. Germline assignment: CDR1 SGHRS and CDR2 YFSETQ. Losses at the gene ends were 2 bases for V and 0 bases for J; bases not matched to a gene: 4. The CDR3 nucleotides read TGCGCCAGCAGCTTTACAGGGGCTTACCAAGAGACCCAGTACTTC. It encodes CASSFTGAYQETQYF.

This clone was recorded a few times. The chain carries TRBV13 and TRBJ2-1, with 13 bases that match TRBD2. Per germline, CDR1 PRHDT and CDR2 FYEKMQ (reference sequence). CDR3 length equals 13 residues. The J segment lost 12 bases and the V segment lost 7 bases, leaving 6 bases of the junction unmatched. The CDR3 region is CASKGLAGARQFF. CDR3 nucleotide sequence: TGTGCCAGCAAAGGACTAGCGGGGGCCCGGCAGTTCTTC.

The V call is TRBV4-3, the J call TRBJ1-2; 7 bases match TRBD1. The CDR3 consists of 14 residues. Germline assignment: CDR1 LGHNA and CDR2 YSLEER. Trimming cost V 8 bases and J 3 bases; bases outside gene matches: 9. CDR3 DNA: TGCGCCAGCTCACCGGGACAGATGGACTATGGCTACACCTTC. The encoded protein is CASSPGQMDYGYTF.

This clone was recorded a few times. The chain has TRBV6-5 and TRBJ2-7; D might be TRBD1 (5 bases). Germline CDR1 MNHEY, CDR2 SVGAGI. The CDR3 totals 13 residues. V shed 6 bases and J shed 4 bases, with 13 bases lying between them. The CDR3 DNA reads TGTGCCAGCAGGTCCAGGGTGACTTACGAGCAGTACTTC. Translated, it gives CASRSRVTYEQYF.

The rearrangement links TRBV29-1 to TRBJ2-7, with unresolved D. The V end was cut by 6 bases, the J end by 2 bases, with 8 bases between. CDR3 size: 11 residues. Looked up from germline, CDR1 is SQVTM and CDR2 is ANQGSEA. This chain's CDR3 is CSVDGAYEQYF. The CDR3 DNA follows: TGCAGCGTAGACGGAGCCTACGAGCAGTACTTC.

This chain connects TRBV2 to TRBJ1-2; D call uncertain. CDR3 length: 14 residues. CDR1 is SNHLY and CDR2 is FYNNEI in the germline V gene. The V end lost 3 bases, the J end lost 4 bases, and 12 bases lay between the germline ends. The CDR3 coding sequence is TGTGCCAGCAGTGAGGAGGAGGTGTTCTATGGCTACACCTTC. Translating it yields CASSEEEVFYGYTF.

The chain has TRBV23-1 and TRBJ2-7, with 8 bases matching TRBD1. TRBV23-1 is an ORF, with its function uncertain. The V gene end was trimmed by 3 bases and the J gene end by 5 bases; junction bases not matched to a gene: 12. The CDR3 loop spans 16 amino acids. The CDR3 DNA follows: TGCGCCAGCAGTCACATCAAAGACAGGGGACGTCACGAGCAGTACTTC. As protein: CASSHIKDRGRHEQYF.

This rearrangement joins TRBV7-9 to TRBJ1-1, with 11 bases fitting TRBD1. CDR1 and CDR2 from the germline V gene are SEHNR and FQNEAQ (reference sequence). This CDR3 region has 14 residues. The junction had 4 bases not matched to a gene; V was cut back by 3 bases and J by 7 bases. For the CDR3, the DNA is TGTGCCAGCAGCTTGGGGACAGGGGGTGGTGAAGCTTTCTTT. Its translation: CASSLGTGGGEAFF.

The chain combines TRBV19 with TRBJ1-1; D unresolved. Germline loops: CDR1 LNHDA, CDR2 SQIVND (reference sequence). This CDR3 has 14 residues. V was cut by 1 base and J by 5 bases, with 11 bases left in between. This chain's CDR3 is CASSIGTRRTEAFF. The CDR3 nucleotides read TGTGCCAGTAGTATAGGGACTCGGAGAACTGAAGCTTTCTTT.

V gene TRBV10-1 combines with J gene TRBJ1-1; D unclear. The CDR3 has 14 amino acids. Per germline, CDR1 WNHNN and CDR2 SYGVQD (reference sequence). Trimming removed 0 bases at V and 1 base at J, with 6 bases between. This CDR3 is CASSESGRNTEAFF. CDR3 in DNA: TGCGCCAGCAGTGAGTCGGGCAGGAACACTGAAGCTTTCTTT.

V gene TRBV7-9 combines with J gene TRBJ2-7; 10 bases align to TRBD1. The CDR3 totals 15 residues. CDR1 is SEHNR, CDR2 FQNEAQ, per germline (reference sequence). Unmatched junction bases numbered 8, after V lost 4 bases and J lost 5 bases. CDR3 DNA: TGTGCCAGCAGCTCCGGGACAGGGGTTAATCACGAGCAGTACTTC. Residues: CASSSGTGVNHEQYF.